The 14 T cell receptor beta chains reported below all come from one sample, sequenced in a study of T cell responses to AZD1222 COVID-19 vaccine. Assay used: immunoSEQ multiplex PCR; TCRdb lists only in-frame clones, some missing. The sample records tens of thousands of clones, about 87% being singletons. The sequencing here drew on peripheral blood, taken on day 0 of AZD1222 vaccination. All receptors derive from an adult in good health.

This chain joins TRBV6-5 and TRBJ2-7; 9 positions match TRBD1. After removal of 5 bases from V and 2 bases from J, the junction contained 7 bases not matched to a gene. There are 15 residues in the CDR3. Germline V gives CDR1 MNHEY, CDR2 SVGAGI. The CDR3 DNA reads TGTGCCAGCAGTCGGCCCGGGACAGGGACCTACGAGCAGTACTTC. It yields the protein CASSRPGTGTYEQYF.

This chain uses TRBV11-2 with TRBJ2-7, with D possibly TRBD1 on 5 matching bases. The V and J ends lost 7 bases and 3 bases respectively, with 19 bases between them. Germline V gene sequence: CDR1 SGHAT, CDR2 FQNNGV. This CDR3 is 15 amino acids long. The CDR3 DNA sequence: TGTGCCAGCAACTCTAAGGGATCAGGGTTCTACGAGCAGTACTTC. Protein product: CASNSKGSGFYEQYF.

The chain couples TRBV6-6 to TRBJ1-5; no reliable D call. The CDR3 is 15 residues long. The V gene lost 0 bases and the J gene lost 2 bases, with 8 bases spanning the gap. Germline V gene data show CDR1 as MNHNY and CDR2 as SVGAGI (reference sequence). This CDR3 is CASSYSGIGNQPQHF. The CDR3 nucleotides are TGTGCCAGCAGTTACTCAGGGATTGGCAATCAGCCCCAGCATTTT.

This chain's CDR3 is CASSSYRVRSGNTIYF. The CDR3 DNA is TGTGCCAGCAGCTCATACAGGGTACGCTCTGGAAACACCATATATTTT. The rearrangement joins TRBV5-6 to TRBJ1-3; weak D call: TRBD1 (6 bases). The CDR3 spans 16 residues. The V end lost 3 bases, the J end lost 0 bases, and 13 bases lay between the germline ends. Germline V lookup: CDR1 SGHDT, CDR2 YYEEEE.

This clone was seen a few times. This chain's CDR3 is CASSELVGGRAGEQFF. The CDR3 nucleotides read TGTGCCAGCAGTGAATTAGTTGGCGGGAGGGCCGGGGAGCAGTTCTTC. The rearrangement links TRBV25-1 to TRBJ2-1; TRBD2 aligns across 9 bases. V was pared by 1 base and J by 10 bases, with 11 bases of the junction left unmatched. The length of the CDR3 is 16 residues. CDR1 is MGHDK and CDR2 is SYGVNS in the germline V gene.

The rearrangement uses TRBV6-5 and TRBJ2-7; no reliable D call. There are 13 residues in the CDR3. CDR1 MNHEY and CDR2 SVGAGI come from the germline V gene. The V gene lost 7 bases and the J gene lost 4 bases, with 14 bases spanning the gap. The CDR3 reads CASTKPLFYEQYF. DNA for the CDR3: TGTGCCAGCACTAAACCGCTTTTTTACGAGCAGTACTTC.

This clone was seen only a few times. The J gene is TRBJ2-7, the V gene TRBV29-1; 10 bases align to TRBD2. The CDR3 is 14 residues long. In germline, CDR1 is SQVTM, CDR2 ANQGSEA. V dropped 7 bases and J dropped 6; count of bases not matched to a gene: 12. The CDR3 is CSDLTSGLKSEQYF. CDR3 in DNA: TGCAGCGACCTGACTAGCGGGCTTAAAAGCGAGCAGTACTTC.

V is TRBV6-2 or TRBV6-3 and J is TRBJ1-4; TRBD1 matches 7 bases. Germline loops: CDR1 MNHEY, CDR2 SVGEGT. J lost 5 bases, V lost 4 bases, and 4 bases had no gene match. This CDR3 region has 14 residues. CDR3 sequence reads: CASSSGTVNEKLFF. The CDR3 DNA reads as TGTGCCAGCAGTTCGGGGACAGTCAATGAAAAACTGTTTTTT.

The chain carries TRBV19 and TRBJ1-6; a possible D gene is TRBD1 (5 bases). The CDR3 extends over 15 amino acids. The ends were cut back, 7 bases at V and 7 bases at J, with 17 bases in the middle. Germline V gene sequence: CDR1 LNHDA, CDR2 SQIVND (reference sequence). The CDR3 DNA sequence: TGTGCCAGTACCCCAGGGCAGTCCGGCAATTCACCCCTCCACTTT. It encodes CASTPGQSGNSPLHF.

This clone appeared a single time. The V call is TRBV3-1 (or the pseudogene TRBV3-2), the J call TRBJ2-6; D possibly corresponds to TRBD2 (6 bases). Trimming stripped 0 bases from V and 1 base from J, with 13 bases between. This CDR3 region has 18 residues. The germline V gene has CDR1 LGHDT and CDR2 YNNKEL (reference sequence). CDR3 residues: CASSQDLMGGSGANVLTF. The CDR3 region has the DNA TGTGCCAGCAGCCAAGATCTGATGGGGGGATCTGGGGCCAACGTCCTGACTTTC.

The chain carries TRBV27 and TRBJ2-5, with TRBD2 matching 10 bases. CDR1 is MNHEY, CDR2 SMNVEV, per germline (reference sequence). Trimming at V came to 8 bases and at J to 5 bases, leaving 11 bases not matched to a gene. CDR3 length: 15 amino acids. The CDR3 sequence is CASGAPGLAWETQYF. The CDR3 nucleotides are TGTGCCAGCGGCGCCCCGGGACTAGCGTGGGAGACCCAGTACTTC.

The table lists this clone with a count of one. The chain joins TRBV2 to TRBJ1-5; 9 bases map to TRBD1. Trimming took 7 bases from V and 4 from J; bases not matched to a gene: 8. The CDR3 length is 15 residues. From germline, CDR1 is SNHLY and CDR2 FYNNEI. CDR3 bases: TGTGCCAGCATTCTAGGGACAGGGCATAATCAGCCCCAGCATTTT. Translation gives CASILGTGHNQPQHF.

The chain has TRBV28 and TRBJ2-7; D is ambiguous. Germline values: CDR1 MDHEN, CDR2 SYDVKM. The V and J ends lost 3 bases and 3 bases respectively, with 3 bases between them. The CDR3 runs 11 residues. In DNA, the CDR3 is TGTGCCAGCAGTTTCCACTACGAGCAGTACTTC. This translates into CASSFHYEQYF.

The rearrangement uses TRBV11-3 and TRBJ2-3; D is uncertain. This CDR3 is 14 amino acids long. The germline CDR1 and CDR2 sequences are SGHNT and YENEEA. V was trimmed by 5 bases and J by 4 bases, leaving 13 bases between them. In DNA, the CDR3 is TGTGCCAGCAGCCTCACTACGTCGGCAGATACGCAGTATTTT. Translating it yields CASSLTTSADTQYF.